The T cell receptor (beta chain) under discussion was sequenced for a study of vaccination effects on CD4 cells after COVID-19. Sequencing was preceded by expansion of antigen-specific CD4+ T cells with viral peptide pools in the ViraFEST assay. Subsequent to roughly 10 days of culture, CD4+ T cells were isolated. Their SARS-CoV-2 infection, verified by PCR, occurred between March and December 2020. This CDR3 has 13 amino acids. Germline-derived CDR1 and CDR2 are SNHLY and FYNNEI. Germline trimming cut 8 bases from V and 4 bases from J; bases unmatched to any gene: 6. Sequencing used immunoSEQ multiplex PCR; TCRdb keeps in-frame clones, though not all of them. Here the sample spans 21,000 or so clones, around 74% being singletons. Worth noting for this clone: Antigen: not known.

This TCR was recovered from a human donor who had a prior SARS-CoV-2 infection. The chain links TRBV2 to TRBJ2-7; 9 nucleotides align to TRBD1. Sequencing used CD4+ T cells from PBMCs cultured with a peptide pool, obtained before COVID-19 vaccination. The DNA for the CDR3 is TGTGCCAGCGACGGGGACAGGGATTACGAGCAGTACTTC. Encoded protein: CASDGDRDYEQYF.